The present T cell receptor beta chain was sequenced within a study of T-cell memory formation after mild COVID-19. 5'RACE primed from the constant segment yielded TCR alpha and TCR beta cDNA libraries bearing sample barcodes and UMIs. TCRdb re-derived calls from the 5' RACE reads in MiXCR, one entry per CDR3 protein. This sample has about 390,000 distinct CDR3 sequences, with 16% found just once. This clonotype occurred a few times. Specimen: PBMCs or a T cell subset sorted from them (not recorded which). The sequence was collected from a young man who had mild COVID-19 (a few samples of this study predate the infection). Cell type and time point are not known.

The chain's CDR3 is CASSSPRGTYGYTF. The CDR3 DNA follows: TGTGCCAGCAGCTCTCCTCGGGGGACCTATGGCTACACCTTC. The rearrangement links TRBV11-2 to TRBJ1-2, with a tentative D call TRBD1 (5 bases). This CDR3 spans 14 amino acids. CDR1 and CDR2 (germline): SGHAT, FQNNGV. V lost 4 bases and J 4 bases, leaving 13 bases between the germline ends.